The 2 T cell receptor beta chains listed next were all sequenced from one sample in a study of shared clonotypes between healthy human individuals. The method was immunoSEQ multiplex PCR; TCRdb's version includes in-frame clones alone and lacks a portion of them. The sample holds about 510,000 clones; 60% to 85% are singletons and the top ten take roughly 13%. Sample: PBMCs. Receptors were obtained from a woman aged 40 to 49 in good health. Some clones in this sample may be carry-over from other donors' samples.

The gene calls are TRBV5-6 and TRBJ2-7, with D perhaps TRBD1 (5 bases). Germline loops: CDR1 SGHDT, CDR2 YYEEEE. The germline V and J ends were trimmed by 1 base and 6 bases, with 17 bases remaining between them. The CDR3 sequence is 15 residues long. CDR3 amino acids: CASSLFVATDGEQYF. Here the CDR3 DNA reads TGTGCCAGCAGCTTGTTCGTGGCGACAGACGGCGAGCAGTACTTC.

On this clone itself: The sample contains more than one DNA sequence encoding this CDR3. CDR3 sequence reads: CASSVGVGSTDTQYF. CDR3 coding DNA: TGTGCCAGCAGCGTAGGGGTAGGTAGCACAGATACGCAGTATTTT. The chain employs TRBV9 and TRBJ2-3; D remains ambiguous. Trimming left V 0 bases short and J 0 bases short, with 8 bases between. Germline CDR1 reads SGDLS; CDR2 reads YYNGEE. The CDR3 extends over 15 amino acids.